The rows below give T cell receptor beta chains drawn from one sample of a study of blood T cell repertoires in COVID-19. This table comes from immunoSEQ multiplex PCR, and its TCRdb copy is limited to in-frame clones, with some not included. Of 150,000 to 200,000 clones in the sample, around 85% are singletons; the top ten hold under 4.5%. The source material was peripheral blood. The receptors derive from a woman in her seventies with acute or convalescent COVID-19. Both conserved end residues are part of each CDR3. Each record gives: J gene, D gene, V gene, CDR3 protein, CDR3 DNA. The D gene is left open where the match is weak.

J gene: TRBJ1-6; D gene: NA; V gene: TRBV28; CDR3 protein: CASSLPNSPLHF; CDR3 DNA: TGTGCCAGCAGCCTCCCGAATTCACCCCTCCACTTT
J gene: TRBJ2-3; D gene: NA; V gene: TRBV10-1; CDR3 protein: CASSDFRGTDTQYF; CDR3 DNA: TGCGCCAGCAGTGACTTCAGGGGAACAGATACGCAGTATTTT
J gene: TRBJ2-1; D gene: TRBD2; V gene: TRBV6-5; CDR3 protein: CASSKAGGYNEQFF; CDR3 DNA: TGTGCCAGCAGCAAAGCGGGGGGATACAATGAGCAGTTCTTC
J gene: TRBJ2-7; D gene: NA; V gene: TRBV6-2/TRBV6-3; CDR3 protein: CASSYSTVGYEQYF; CDR3 DNA: TGTGCCAGCAGTTACTCGACAGTAGGCTACGAGCAGTACTTC
J gene: TRBJ2-7; D gene: TRBD1; V gene: TRBV6-1; CDR3 protein: CASMPGQGYEQYF; CDR3 DNA: TGTGCCAGCATGCCGGGACAGGGCTACGAGCAGTACTTC
J gene: TRBJ2-3; D gene: NA; V gene: TRBV10-2; CDR3 protein: CASSRDFLTDTQYF; CDR3 DNA: TGCGCCAGCAGCAGGGACTTCCTCACAGATACGCAGTATTTT
J gene: TRBJ2-3; D gene: TRBD2; V gene: TRBV4-1; CDR3 protein: CASSQEALAGEDTQYF; CDR3 DNA: TGCGCCAGCAGCCAAGAGGCTCTAGCGGGGGAAGATACGCAGTATTTT
J gene: TRBJ2-7; D gene: TRBD1; V gene: TRBV7-9; CDR3 protein: CASRTGQGNYEQYF; CDR3 DNA: TGTGCCAGCAGAACGGGACAGGGTAACTACGAGCAGTACTTC
J gene: TRBJ1-5; D gene: TRBD1; V gene: TRBV6-2/TRBV6-3; CDR3 protein: CASSFDRESNQPQHF; CDR3 DNA: TGTGCCAGCAGTTTCGACAGGGAGAGCAATCAGCCCCAGCATTTT
J gene: TRBJ1-6; D gene: NA; V gene: TRBV4-2; CDR3 protein: CASRWQEGDSPLHF; CDR3 DNA: TGTGCCAGCAGATGGCAGGAGGGAGATTCACCCCTCCACTTT
J gene: TRBJ1-2; D gene: NA; V gene: TRBV18; CDR3 protein: CASSPQGWDGYTF; CDR3 DNA: TGTGCCAGCTCACCACAGGGGTGGGATGGCTACACCTTC
J gene: TRBJ2-3; D gene: NA; V gene: TRBV5-4; CDR3 protein: CASSAGPSSTDTQYF; CDR3 DNA: TGTGCCAGCTCGGCGGGGCCGTCGAGCACAGATACGCAGTATTTT
J gene: TRBJ1-4; D gene: TRBD1; V gene: TRBV6-5; CDR3 protein: CATHRDRVNEKLFF; CDR3 DNA: TGTGCCACTCACCGGGACAGGGTTAATGAAAAACTGTTTTTT
J gene: TRBJ1-4; D gene: TRBD1; V gene: TRBV3-1/TRBV3-2; CDR3 protein: CASSHDRGKGGNEKLFF; CDR3 DNA: TGTGCCAGCAGCCATGACAGGGGAAAGGGGGGAAATGAAAAACTGTTTTTT
J gene: TRBJ2-7; D gene: TRBD1; V gene: TRBV19; CDR3 protein: CASSHRDRVYEQYF; CDR3 DNA: TGTGCCAGTAGCCATCGGGACAGAGTCTACGAGCAGTACTTC
J gene: TRBJ2-2; D gene: TRBD1; V gene: TRBV4-2; CDR3 protein: CASSQGSKGQGATGELFF; CDR3 DNA: TGTGCCAGCAGCCAAGGGTCTAAGGGACAGGGGGCTACCGGGGAGCTGTTTTTT
J gene: TRBJ2-3; D gene: NA; V gene: TRBV4-2; CDR3 protein: CASSPTWSTSTDTQYF; CDR3 DNA: TGTGCCAGCAGCCCGACCTGGAGTACTAGCACAGATACGCAGTATTTT
J gene: TRBJ2-3; D gene: TRBD2; V gene: TRBV2; CDR3 protein: CASSSLAGGTDTQYF; CDR3 DNA: TGTGCCAGCAGCAGTCTAGCGGGGGGCACAGATACGCAGTATTTT
J gene: TRBJ2-3; D gene: TRBD2; V gene: TRBV14; CDR3 protein: CASSQAGTRVDTQYF; CDR3 DNA: TGTGCCAGCAGCCAAGCCGGGACTAGAGTTGATACGCAGTATTTT
J gene: TRBJ2-1; D gene: NA; V gene: TRBV7-2; CDR3 protein: CASSSAGTINEQFF; CDR3 DNA: TGTGCCAGCAGCTCAGCCGGGACAATCAATGAGCAGTTCTTC
J gene: TRBJ1-1; D gene: NA; V gene: TRBV6-5; CDR3 protein: CASSYSPQGNTEAFF; CDR3 DNA: TGTGCCAGCAGTTACTCGCCTCAGGGAAACACTGAAGCTTTCTTT